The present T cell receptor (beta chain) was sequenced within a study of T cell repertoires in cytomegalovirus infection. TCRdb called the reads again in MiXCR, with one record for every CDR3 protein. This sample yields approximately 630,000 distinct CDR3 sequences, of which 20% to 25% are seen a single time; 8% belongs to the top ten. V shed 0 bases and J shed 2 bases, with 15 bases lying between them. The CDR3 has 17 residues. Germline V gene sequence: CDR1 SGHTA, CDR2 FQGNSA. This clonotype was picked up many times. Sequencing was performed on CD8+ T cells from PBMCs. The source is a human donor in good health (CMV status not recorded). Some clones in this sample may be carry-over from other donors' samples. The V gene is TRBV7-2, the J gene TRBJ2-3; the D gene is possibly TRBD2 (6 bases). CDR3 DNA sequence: TGTGCCAGCAGCTTAGCGCCCTGGACTATTAACACAGATACGCAGTATTTT. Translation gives CASSLAPWTINTDTQYF. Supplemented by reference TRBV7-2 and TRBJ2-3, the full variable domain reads GAGVSQSPSNKVTEKGKDVELRCDPISGHTALYWYRQSLGQGLEFLIYFQGNSAPDKSGLPSDRFSAERTGGSVSTLTIQRTQQEDSAVYLCASSLAPWTINTDTQYFGPGTRLTVL.